This is a list of T cell receptor beta chains from one sample in a study of blood T cell repertoires in COVID-19. Assay: immunoSEQ multiplex PCR; the TCRdb copy retains only in-frame clones and omits some. The sample lists roughly 200,000 clones; 85% to 90% were seen once. Input material: peripheral blood. The source is a man between 60 and 75 years old with acute or convalescent COVID-19. Each CDR3 is given with its conserved first and last residue. D genes are given only for firm matches. Rows give clone size only sometimes, using once, few, many, or a class for an expanded clone.

v_call	d_call	clone_size	j_call	cdr3_aa	cdr3_nt
TRBV19	NA	few	TRBJ1-1	CASSIGQMNTEAFF	TGTGCCAGTAGTATCGGACAAATGAACACTGAAGCTTTCTTT
TRBV11-2	NA	NA	TRBJ2-1	CASNPTASSYNEQFF	TGTGCCAGCAACCCGACGGCTAGCTCCTACAATGAGCAGTTCTTC
TRBV6-6	TRBD1	NA	TRBJ1-4	CASQSRDRRNEKLFF	TGTGCCAGCCAAAGCCGGGACAGGAGGAATGAAAAACTGTTTTTT
TRBV29-1	TRBD1	NA	TRBJ1-4	CSASGGLTNEKLFF	TGCAGCGCCTCAGGGGGCTTAACTAATGAAAAACTGTTTTTT
TRBV6-1	NA	NA	TRBJ2-1	CASSERWGGQTDNEQFF	TGTGCCAGCAGTGAAAGGTGGGGGGGCCAAACCGACAATGAGCAGTTCTTC
TRBV24-1	NA	once	TRBJ1-4	CATNRLGGYWGEKLFF	TGTGCCACCAACCGCCTCGGGGGGTATTGGGGTGAAAAACTGTTTTTT
TRBV20-1	NA	NA	TRBJ2-7	CSASGQVREQYF	TGCAGTGCTAGTGGCCAAGTGCGAGAGCAGTACTTC
TRBV5-1	NA	NA	TRBJ2-5	CASSLEAGGETQYF	TGCGCCAGCAGCTTGGAGGCAGGTGGGGAGACCCAGTACTTC
TRBV24-1	NA	NA	TRBJ2-5	CATSDPRDTETQYF	TGTGCCACCAGTGACCCCCGGGACACAGAGACCCAGTACTTC
TRBV19	NA	once	TRBJ1-3	CASSRGETGNTIYF	TGTGCCAGTAGTAGGGGGGAAACTGGAAACACCATATATTTT
TRBV7-2	TRBD1	NA	TRBJ2-4	CASSKGQGTKNIQYF	TGTGCCAGCAGCAAGGGACAGGGAACCAAAAACATTCAGTACTTC
TRBV7-2	TRBD1	NA	TRBJ2-3	CASSLGRDREADTQYF	TGTGCCAGCAGCTTAGGCCGGGACAGGGAAGCAGATACGCAGTATTTT
TRBV30	NA	NA	TRBJ1-1	CACETGLVANTEAFF	TGTGCCTGCGAAACAGGGCTTGTGGCGAACACTGAAGCTTTCTTT
TRBV18	NA	NA	TRBJ2-2	CASSPSTWGHGTNTGELFF	TGTGCCAGCTCACCATCTACATGGGGACACGGAACGAACACCGGGGAGCTGTTTTTT
TRBV6-4	NA	NA	TRBJ1-2	CASSDSKRGLQGGYTF	TGTGCCAGCAGTGACTCCAAGCGGGGTCTACAGGGTGGCTACACCTTC
TRBV19	TRBD1	NA	TRBJ2-7	CASSNPGTVAYEQYF	TGTGCCAGTAGTAATCCTGGGACAGTCGCCTACGAGCAGTACTTC
TRBV24-1	TRBD1	NA	TRBJ1-2	CATSDGRGPGYTF	TGTGCCACCAGTGACGGCAGGGGGCCTGGCTACACCTTC
TRBV6-2/TRBV6-3	NA	NA	TRBJ2-2	CASSLDQVNTGELFF	TGTGCCAGCAGCTTAGATCAGGTGAACACCGGGGAGCTGTTTTTT
TRBV12-5	TRBD1	NA	TRBJ1-6	CASGPRYHPPGQYDSPLHF	TGTGCTAGTGGCCCGAGATACCATCCGCCGGGACAGTACGATTCACCCCTCCACTTT
TRBV5-1	TRBD1	NA	TRBJ1-2	CASSPGTGAVGYTF	TGCGCCAGCAGCCCCGGGACAGGGGCCGTGGGCTACACCTTC
TRBV19	TRBD1	NA	TRBJ2-7	CASSFGQGYEQYF	TGTGCCAGTAGTTTCGGACAGGGATACGAGCAGTACTTC
TRBV5-1	TRBD1	NA	TRBJ1-2	CASSLEGAGGYTF	TGCGCCAGCAGCTTGGAGGGGGCCGGCGGCTACACCTTC
TRBV6-5	NA	once	TRBJ1-1	CASSYSRNLNTEAFF	TGTGCCAGCAGTTACTCGCGAAACCTGAACACTGAAGCTTTCTTT
TRBV6-5	NA	NA	TRBJ2-5	CASSPGVFQETQYF	TGTGCCAGCAGTCCGGGGGTTTTCCAAGAGACCCAGTACTTC
TRBV7-6	TRBD2	few	TRBJ2-5	CASSLWVLAGEENRETQYF	TGTGCCAGCAGCTTATGGGTACTAGCGGGGGAAGAGAACCGAGAGACCCAGTACTTC